The 32 T cell receptor beta chains reported below all come from one sample, sequenced in a study of CD8 T cells in ankylosing spondylitis. TCRdb recomputed calls from the 5' RACE reads with MiXCR, one row per CDR3 protein. The sample holds about 250,000 distinct CDR3 sequences, 7.5% to 9.5% seen once. The sequenced material came from blood, either unsorted or a sorted T cell fraction (not recorded which). All receptors come from a female donor with ankylosing spondylitis or in good health (not recorded which).

On this clonotype itself: A single base separates this from a much larger clone, so it may be a read error. The rearrangement links TRBV6-5 to TRBJ2-7; 7 nucleotides line up with TRBD2. Germline CDR1 is MNHEY and CDR2 is SVGAGI. The CDR3 runs to 16 residues. The ends lost 3 bases at V and 5 bases at J; junction bases unmatched: 13. CDR3 sequence: CASSYGLAVRTHEQYF. The CDR3 DNA is TGTGCCAGCAGTTATGGGCTAGCGGTCCGAACCCACGAGCAGTACTTC.

This rearrangement joins TRBV20-1 to TRBJ2-7; TRBD2 matches 10 bases. The CDR3 covers 16 residues. The germline V gene has CDR1 DFQATT and CDR2 SNEGSKA (reference sequence). The J segment lost 4 bases and the V segment lost 0 bases, leaving 9 bases of the junction unmatched. The CDR3 reads CSARDRGASGSYEQYF. CDR3 sequence (DNA): TGCAGTGCTAGAGATCGAGGGGCTAGCGGGAGTTACGAGCAGTACTTC.

The sample holds many counts of this clonotype. The chain couples TRBV5-1 to TRBJ1-1, with 7 bases aligning to TRBD1. V shed 3 bases and J 10 bases; nucleotides not matched to a gene: 6. The CDR3 is made up of 12 amino acids. Looked up from germline, CDR1 is SGHRS and CDR2 is YFSETQ. The CDR3 loop is CASSSRQGSAFF. CDR3 in DNA: TGCGCCAGCAGCTCAAGACAGGGATCAGCTTTCTTT.

The chain employs TRBV28 and TRBJ2-7, with TRBD2 as a possible D gene (6 bases). The CDR3 contains 14 residues. V dropped 6 bases and J dropped 1 base, with 13 bases sitting between them. Germline lookup yields CDR1 MDHEN and CDR2 SYDVKM. The CDR3: CASRPGSGSYEQYF. Here the CDR3 DNA reads TGTGCCAGCAGACCGGGTAGCGGTTCCTACGAGCAGTACTTC.

This clonotype showed up many times. The V and J genes are TRBV20-1 and TRBJ2-7; D uncertain. The V and J ends lost 7 bases and 2 bases respectively, with 12 bases between them. Germline V gene sequence: CDR1 DFQATT, CDR2 SNEGSKA (reference sequence). This CDR3 contains 12 residues. Here the CDR3 reads CSVDQTPYEQYF. In DNA form, the CDR3 reads TGCAGTGTCGACCAAACTCCCTACGAGCAGTACTTC.

This chain's CDR3 is CASSPGGYLAKNIQYF. CDR3 in DNA: TGCGCCAGCAGCCCGGGGGGGTACCTAGCCAAAAACATTCAGTACTTC. J is TRBJ2-4 and V is TRBV4-3, with 8 bases identical to TRBD2. Germline CDR1 LGHNA, CDR2 YSLEER. With V trimmed by 4 bases and J by 0 bases, 5 bases remained unmatched. The CDR3 has 16 residues.

This clonotype was seen ten or more times. A read error may account for a junction end that differs from germline. The CDR3 protein is CASSLGGLGTEAFF. The CDR3, as DNA: TGTGCCAGCAGCCTGGGGGGGCTGGGCACTGAAGCTTTCTTT. This chain connects TRBV5-1 to TRBJ1-1; possible D gene TRBD1, 6 bases. CDR1 SGHRS and CDR2 YFSETQ come from the germline V gene. CDR3 length equals 14 residues. Filled out from reference TRBV5-1 and TRBJ1-1, the complete variable domain reads KAGVTQTPRYLIKTRGQQVTLSCSPISGHRSVSWYQQTPGQGLQFLFEYFSETQRNKGNFPGRFSGRQFSNSRSEMNVSTLELGDSALYLCASSLGGLGTEAFFGQGTRLTVV.

This clonotype was detected many times. V and J are TRBV7-8 and TRBJ1-1, with unresolved D. The CDR3 contains 15 residues. Germline V gives CDR1 SGHVS, CDR2 FQNEAQ. The V end was cut by 3 bases, the J end by 0 bases, with 11 bases between. In nucleotides, the CDR3 is TGTGCCAGCAGCTTCGCCGACGGGATGAACACTGAAGCTTTCTTT. Its translation: CASSFADGMNTEAFF.

This clonotype was seen at least ten times. The chain joins TRBV4-1 to TRBJ1-1; 10 nucleotides match TRBD1. CDR1 MGHRA and CDR2 YSYEKL come from the germline V gene. V dropped 0 bases and J dropped 5; count of bases not matched to a gene: 9. The CDR3 has 17 amino acids. DNA for the CDR3: TGCGCCAGCAGCCAAGAGCCCGGGACAGGGGTTTGGACTGAAGCTTTCTTT. As protein: CASSQEPGTGVWTEAFF.

This clonotype has ten or more counts. This chain connects TRBV4-3 to TRBJ2-7; D unresolved. This CDR3 has 14 amino acids. Trimming removed 4 bases from V and 7 bases from J, with 17 bases in between. Germline V gives CDR1 LGHNA, CDR2 YSLEER. CDR3 nucleotides: TGCGCCAGCAGCCGCGGAGAGCTGGCGTCTGAGCAGTACTTC. As protein: CASSRGELASEQYF.

This clonotype has a count of ten or more. The V call is TRBV6-5, the J call TRBJ2-2; 7 bases map to TRBD1. The V segment lost 2 bases and the J segment 8 bases; nucleotides outside the gene matches: 11. This CDR3 region has 16 residues. The germline gives CDR1 MNHEY, CDR2 SVGAGI. CDR3 nucleotide sequence: TGTGCCAGCAGTTACACGCAGGGGGTGCTCTCTGGGGAGCTGTTTTTT. Its translation is CASSYTQGVLSGELFF.

This clonotype was recorded many times. The rearrangement joins TRBV6-1 to TRBJ2-1, with 10 nucleotides matching TRBD2. The CDR3 contains 15 residues. The V gene end was trimmed by 8 bases and the J gene end by 9 bases; junction bases not matched to a gene: 13. Germline V gene data show CDR1 as MNHNS and CDR2 as SASEGT. The CDR3 region has the DNA TGTGCCAGCGGAGGAGAAGCGGGAGGGCCAGCTGAGCAGTTCTTC. Translating it yields CASGGEAGGPAEQFF.

V and J are TRBV5-4 and TRBJ2-5; D may match TRBD1 or TRBD2 (7 bases each). The CDR3 runs to 14 residues. Looked up from germline, CDR1 is SGHNT and CDR2 is YYREEE (reference sequence). V lost 2 bases to trimming and J lost 5 bases, with 13 bases between them. The CDR3 sequence is CASSFDREGETQYF. CDR3 nucleotides: TGTGCCAGCAGCTTTGACAGGGAGGGGGAGACCCAGTACTTC.

This clonotype was detected many times. The chain uses TRBV18 and TRBJ2-7, with TRBD2 identical over 10 bases. V shed 3 bases and J 2 bases; nucleotides not matched to a gene: 13. Germline V gene data show CDR1 as KGHSH and CDR2 as LQKENI. The length of the CDR3 is 18 residues. The DNA of the CDR3 is TGTGCCAGCTCACCTAGTGCAGTCTCCGGGACTAGCGCCTACGAGCAGTACTTC. It yields the protein CASSPSAVSGTSAYEQYF.

In regard to this clonotype: This may arise from a read error, as a much more abundant clone is one base away. The V and J genes are TRBV29-1 and TRBJ2-1; possibly TRBD1 or TRBD2 for D (6 bases each). CDR1 and CDR2 (germline): SQVTM, ANQGSEA. The CDR3 is made up of 13 amino acids. The CDR3 here is CGVRGDFRGAKFF. The CDR3 nucleotides are TGCGGCGTGAGGGGGGACTTCCGGGGCGCAAAGTTCTTC.

Regarding this clonotype: A much bigger clone sits one base away, suggesting this may be a read error. The chain couples TRBV20-1 to TRBJ1-4, with D maybe TRBD1 (5 bases). CDR1 DFQATT and CDR2 SNEGSKA come from the germline V gene (reference sequence). This CDR3 region has 13 residues. The CDR3, as DNA: TGCATCTCCTCGGGGGCAACTAATGAAAAACTGTTTTTT. Protein product: CISSGATNEKLFF.

This clonotype was seen many times. V gene TRBV20-1 combines with J gene TRBJ1-3; D possibly corresponds to TRBD1 (6 bases). The V gene's germline CDR1 is DFQATT and CDR2 SNEGSKA (reference sequence). This CDR3 is 15 amino acids long. V lost 0 bases and J 2 bases, leaving 11 bases between the germline ends. The CDR3 sequence: CSARDPQGTGNTIYF. Written as DNA, the CDR3 is TGCAGTGCTAGAGACCCACAGGGAACTGGAAACACCATATATTTT.

This clonotype was recorded at least ten times. The chain combines TRBV9 with TRBJ2-1; 9 positions match TRBD2. The germline V gene encodes CDR1 SGDLS and CDR2 YYNGEE. CDR3 length equals 17 residues. V lost 4 bases and J lost 1; bases outside the gene matches: 9. The CDR3 loop reads CASSPRGSGRSYNEQFF. CDR3 nucleotide sequence: TGTGCCAGCAGCCCCCGGGGTAGCGGGAGATCCTACAATGAGCAGTTCTTC.

This clonotype was seen more than once but under ten times. As DNA, the CDR3 is TGTGCCAGCAGCTTACTCGACAGGGGCCACACTGAAGCTTTCTTT. It is translated as CASSLLDRGHTEAFF. The chain has TRBV7-3 and TRBJ1-1; 8 positions match TRBD1. The CDR3 covers 15 residues. V was clipped by 2 bases and J by 3 bases; unmatched bases: 5. Germline V gives CDR1 SGHTA, CDR2 FQGTGA.

This clonotype has at least ten counts. The rearrangement links TRBV6-5 to TRBJ2-1, with 8 bases identical to TRBD2. Germline V lookup: CDR1 MNHEY, CDR2 SVGAGI. The CDR3 is 16 residues long. V trimming: 6 bases; J trimming: 0 bases; junction bases outside the gene matches: 7. CDR3 sequence (DNA): TGTGCCAGCAGAGTTACTAGCGGCTCCTCCTACAATGAGCAGTTCTTC. It encodes CASRVTSGSSYNEQFF.

The sample holds many counts of this clonotype. The rearrangement uses TRBV5-1 and TRBJ2-1; possible D gene TRBD1, 6 bases. The ends were cut back, 4 bases at V and 7 bases at J, with 15 bases in the middle. CDR3 length: 14 residues. Germline CDR1 reads SGHRS; CDR2 reads YFSETQ. The CDR3 sequence is CASSPGTRANEQFF. The CDR3 region has the DNA TGCGCCAGCAGCCCCGGGACAAGAGCGAATGAGCAGTTCTTC.

At least ten counts were recorded for this clonotype. Here the CDR3 DNA reads TGCAGCGTTGTTGCTGAAGACAGGGACTACCAGAACACCGGGGAGCTGTTTTTT. Its protein is CSVVAEDRDYQNTGELFF. The chain employs TRBV29-1 and TRBJ2-2; either TRBD1 or TRBD2 may fit D (7 bases each). The CDR3 consists of 18 residues. With 4 bases removed from V and 1 base from J, the gap between germline ends came to 22 bases. In germline, CDR1 is SQVTM, CDR2 ANQGSEA.

In its sample, this clonotype was seen many times. The chain carries TRBV5-1 and TRBJ2-5; the match to TRBD1 covers 8 bases. Looked up from germline, CDR1 is SGHRS and CDR2 is YFSETQ. V shed 4 bases and J 5 bases; nucleotides not matched to a gene: 10. This CDR3 comprises 15 residues. CDR3 sequence reads: CASSDRTGSKETQYF. Here the CDR3 DNA reads TGCGCCAGCAGCGACCGGACAGGGAGTAAGGAGACCCAGTACTTC.

This clonotype was counted only a few times. The chain has TRBV7-2 and TRBJ2-7; possibly TRBD1 for D (6 bases). The CDR3 runs 16 residues. Germline CDR1 and CDR2: SGHTA and FQGNSA. V lost 2 bases, J lost 2 bases, and 16 bases lay in between. The CDR3 loop reads CASSLKGVAEAYEQYF. CDR3 bases: TGTGCCAGCAGCTTAAAGGGGGTAGCTGAGGCCTACGAGCAGTACTTC.

This clonotype showed up many times. The rearrangement links TRBV11-2 to TRBJ2-1; D possibly corresponds to TRBD2 (5 bases). Germline-derived CDR1 and CDR2 are SGHAT and FQNNGV. The CDR3 covers 13 residues. Trimming left V 4 bases short and J 9 bases short, with 13 bases between. CDR3 coding DNA: TGTGCCAGCAGCTCAGACCCGGGGAGTGAGCAGTTCTTC. It specifies CASSSDPGSEQFF.

This clonotype occurred a few times. The V and J genes are TRBV6-2 or TRBV6-3 and TRBJ2-1; D tentatively fits TRBD1 or TRBD2 (5 bases each). V gave up 1 base and J gave up 5 bases, with 12 bases separating them. The germline gives CDR1 MNHEY, CDR2 SVGEGT. CDR3 length: 15 residues. CDR3 sequence: CASSYWGNTNNEQFF. DNA for the CDR3: TGTGCCAGCAGTTACTGGGGGAACACCAACAATGAGCAGTTCTTC.

This clonotype was observed at least ten times. The gene calls are TRBV4-3 and TRBJ2-7; a weak D match, TRBD2 (6 bases). With 4 bases removed from V and 6 bases from J, the gap between germline ends came to 13 bases. Germline V gene sequence: CDR1 LGHNA, CDR2 YSLEER. The CDR3 consists of 13 residues. The CDR3 protein is CASSPSRRGEQYF. The CDR3 DNA reads as TGCGCCAGCAGCCCCAGCAGGAGGGGCGAGCAGTACTTC.

This clonotype was seen only a few times. The chain joins TRBV4-1 to TRBJ1-2; no definite D call. Germline CDR1 reads MGHRA; CDR2 reads YSYEKL. V lost 0 bases to trimming and J lost 8 bases, with 4 bases between them. This CDR3 is 11 amino acids long. The CDR3 protein is CASSQEWGYTF. Here the CDR3 DNA reads TGCGCCAGCAGCCAAGAATGGGGCTACACCTTC.

This clonotype was observed many times. The chain carries TRBV6-1 and TRBJ2-1; unclear D gene. Trimming took 5 bases from V and 5 from J, leaving 10 bases between them. The length of the CDR3 is 13 residues. CDR1 and CDR2 from the germline V gene are MNHNS and SASEGT. This chain's CDR3 is CASSTDTNNEQFF. The CDR3 region has the DNA TGTGCCAGCAGTACAGACACCAACAATGAGCAGTTCTTC.

This clonotype appeared a few times. The chain joins TRBV27 to TRBJ2-7; 7 bases are shared with TRBD2. Germline lookup yields CDR1 MNHEY and CDR2 SMNVEV (reference sequence). With 2 bases clipped from V and 6 bases from J, the junction kept 7 bases outside the gene matches. The CDR3 consists of 14 residues. CDR3 nucleotides: TGTGCCAGCAGTTTAGCGGGAGTGGGCGGCGAGCAGTACTTC. Translating gives CASSLAGVGGEQYF.

This clonotype was picked up many times. The chain joins TRBV19 to TRBJ2-1; 8 positions agree with TRBD2. Losses at the gene ends were 5 bases for V and 9 bases for J; bases not matched to a gene: 3. Per germline, CDR1 LNHDA and CDR2 SQIVND (reference sequence). The CDR3 runs to 12 residues. The CDR3: CASSFGGGEQFF. The CDR3 DNA follows: TGTGCCAGTAGTTTCGGGGGGGGTGAGCAGTTCTTC.

This clonotype has a handful of counts. The chain carries TRBV6-2 or TRBV6-3 and TRBJ2-5, with D perhaps assigned TRBD1 or TRBD2 (6 bases each). Trimming took 4 bases from V and 7 from J, leaving 13 bases between them. The CDR3 is 13 residues long. Germline CDR1 is MNHEY and CDR2 is SVGEGT. CDR3 region: CASSSSGGGTQYF. The CDR3 coding sequence is TGTGCCAGCAGTTCCAGCGGAGGGGGGACCCAGTACTTC.